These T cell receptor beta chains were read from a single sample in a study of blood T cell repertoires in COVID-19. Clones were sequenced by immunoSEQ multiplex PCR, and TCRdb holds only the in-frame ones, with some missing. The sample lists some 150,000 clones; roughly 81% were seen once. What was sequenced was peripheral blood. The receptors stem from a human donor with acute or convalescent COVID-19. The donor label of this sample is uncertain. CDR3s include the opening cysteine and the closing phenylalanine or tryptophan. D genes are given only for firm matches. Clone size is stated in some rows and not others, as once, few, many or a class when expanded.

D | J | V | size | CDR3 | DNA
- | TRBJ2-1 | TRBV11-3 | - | CASSLFLASPYNEQFF | TGTGCCAGCAGCTTATTTTTGGCTTCACCCTACAATGAGCAGTTCTTC
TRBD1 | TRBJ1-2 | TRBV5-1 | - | CASSLGGTANYGYTF | TGCGCCAGCAGCTTAGGAGGGACAGCGAACTATGGCTACACCTTC
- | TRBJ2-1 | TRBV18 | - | CASSQIRDSSNEQFF | TGTGCCAGCTCACAAATCCGGGACTCGAGCAATGAGCAGTTCTTC
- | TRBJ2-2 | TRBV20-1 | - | CSASKVVGELFF | TGCAGTGCTAGTAAAGTAGTCGGGGAGCTGTTTTTT
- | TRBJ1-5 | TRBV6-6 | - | CASSYSGGDQPQHF | TGTGCCAGCAGTTACTCAGGCGGGGATCAGCCCCAGCATTTT
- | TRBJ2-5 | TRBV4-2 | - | CASSQDGGWETQYF | TGTGCCAGCAGCCAAGATGGAGGGTGGGAGACCCAGTACTTC
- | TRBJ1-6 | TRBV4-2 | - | CASSQETGGNNSPLHF | TGTGCCAGCAGCCAAGAGACCGGGGGGAATAATTCACCCCTCCACTTT
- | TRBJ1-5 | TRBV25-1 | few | CASSDAGQPQHF | TGTGCCAGCAGTGATGCGGGTCAGCCCCAGCATTTT
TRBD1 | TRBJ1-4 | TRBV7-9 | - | CASSKTGSNEKLFF | TGTGCCAGCAGCAAGACAGGGAGTAATGAAAAACTGTTTTTT
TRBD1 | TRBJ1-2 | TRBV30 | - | CAWSVRVTGNGYTF | TGTGCCTGGAGTGTAAGGGTGACAGGGAATGGCTACACCTTC
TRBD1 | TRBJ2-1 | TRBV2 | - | CASTETRGKQFF | TGTGCCAGCACAGAAACCAGGGGGAAGCAGTTCTTC
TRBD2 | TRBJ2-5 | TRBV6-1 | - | CASRSGGGETQYF | TGTGCCAGCAGGAGCGGGGGTGGAGAGACCCAGTACTTC
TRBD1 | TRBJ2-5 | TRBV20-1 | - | CSATDRQGRGETQYF | TGCAGTGCTACTGACCGACAGGGACGTGGAGAGACCCAGTACTTC
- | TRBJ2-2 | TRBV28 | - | CASSLLGRNTGELFF | TGTGCCAGCAGTTTATTGGGCAGGAACACCGGGGAGCTGTTTTTT
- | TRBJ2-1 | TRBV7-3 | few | CASSLYGSSNNEQFF | TGTGCCAGCAGCTTATACGGGTCTAGCAACAATGAGCAGTTCTTC
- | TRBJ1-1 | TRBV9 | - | CASSVSWTVSEAFF | TGTGCCAGCAGCGTGAGTTGGACAGTCTCTGAAGCTTTCTTT
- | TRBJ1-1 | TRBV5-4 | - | CASSTQGNTEAFF | TGTGCCAGCAGCACACAGGGCAACACTGAAGCTTTCTTT
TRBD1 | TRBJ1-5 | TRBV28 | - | CASSLFETGDFYSNQPQHF | TGTGCCAGCAGTTTATTCGAGACAGGGGACTTTTATAGCAATCAGCCCCAGCATTTT
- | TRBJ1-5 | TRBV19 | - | CASSMLGLNQPQHF | TGTGCCAGTAGTATGCTAGGCCTAAATCAGCCCCAGCATTTT
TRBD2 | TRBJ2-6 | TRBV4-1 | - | CASSQVYVAGSLSGANVLTF | TGCGCCAGCAGCCAAGTTTACGTAGCGGGGTCGTTGTCTGGGGCCAACGTCCTGACTTTC
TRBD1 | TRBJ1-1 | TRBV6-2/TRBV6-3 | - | CASSRDRARGEAFF | TGTGCCAGCAGTAGGGACAGGGCCCGAGGTGAAGCTTTCTTT
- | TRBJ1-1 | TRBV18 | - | CASSPSGVTEAFF | TGTGCCAGCTCACCCAGTGGAGTCACTGAAGCTTTCTTT
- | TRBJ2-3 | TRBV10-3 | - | CAISPGELSADTQYF | TGTGCCATCAGCCCCGGAGAGTTATCCGCAGATACGCAGTATTTT
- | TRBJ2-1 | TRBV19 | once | CASKEQGTYNEQFF | TGTGCCAGTAAGGAACAGGGAACCTACAATGAGCAGTTCTTC
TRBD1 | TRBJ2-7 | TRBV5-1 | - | CASSPWEGQGTPFMFGEQYF | TGCGCCAGCAGCCCTTGGGAGGGACAGGGGACCCCTTTCATGTTTGGAGAGCAGTACTTC
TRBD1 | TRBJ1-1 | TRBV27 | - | CASLDRDFTEAFF | TGTGCCAGCCTCGACAGGGACTTTACTGAAGCTTTCTTT
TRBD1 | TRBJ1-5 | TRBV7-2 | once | CASSLMGQGAGQPQHF | TGTGCCAGCAGCTTAATGGGACAGGGGGCGGGGCAGCCCCAGCATTTT
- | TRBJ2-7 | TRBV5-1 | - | CASSTYGFSGDAIYEQYF | TGCGCCAGCAGTACTTACGGTTTCTCTGGTGATGCGATTTACGAGCAGTACTTC
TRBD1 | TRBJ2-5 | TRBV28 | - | CASSPRTGGRETQYF | TGTGCCAGCAGTCCAAGGACAGGGGGCCGGGAGACCCAGTACTTC
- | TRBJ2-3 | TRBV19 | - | CASSGQNTDTQYF | TGTGCCAGTAGTGGCCAAAACACAGATACGCAGTATTTT
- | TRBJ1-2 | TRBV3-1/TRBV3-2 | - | CASSPRGGFRNGYTF | TGTGCCAGCAGCCCTCGTGGGGGGTTTAGAAATGGCTACACCTTC
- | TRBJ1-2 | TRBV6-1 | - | CASSETADRYTF | TGTGCCAGCAGTGAAACGGCGGATCGCTACACCTTC
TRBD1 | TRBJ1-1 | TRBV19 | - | CASSDAGTGTGGTEAFF | TGTGCCAGTAGTGATGCCGGGACAGGGACGGGGGGCACTGAAGCTTTCTTT
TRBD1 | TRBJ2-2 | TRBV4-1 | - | CASSQESVRTGTGGELFF | TGCGCCAGCAGCCAAGAGTCGGTTCGGACAGGGACGGGCGGGGAGCTGTTTTTT
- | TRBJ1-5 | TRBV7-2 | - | CASSSLAGQGQPQHF | TGTGCCAGCAGCTCTTTGGCAGGGCAGGGTCAGCCCCAGCATTTT
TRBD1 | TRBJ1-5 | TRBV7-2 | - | CASSLRAGGSSNQPQHF | TGTGCCAGCAGCTTACGGGCAGGGGGCTCTAGCAATCAGCCCCAGCATTTT
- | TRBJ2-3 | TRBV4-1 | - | CASSHPARDTADTQYF | TGCGCCAGCAGCCACCCTGCCCGGGACACGGCAGATACGCAGTATTTT
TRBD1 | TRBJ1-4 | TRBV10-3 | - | CAISADRENEKLFF | TGTGCCATCAGTGCGGACAGGGAAAATGAAAAACTGTTTTTT
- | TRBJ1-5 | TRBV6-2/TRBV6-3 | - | CASSSSLAVQPQHF | TGTGCCAGCAGTTCTTCACTAGCGGTTCAGCCCCAGCATTTT
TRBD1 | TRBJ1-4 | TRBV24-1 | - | CATSAGGRNEKLFF | TGTGCCACCAGTGCAGGGGGGCGCAATGAAAAACTGTTTTTT
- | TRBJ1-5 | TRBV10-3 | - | CAISDRGGSNQPQHF | TGTGCCATCAGTGATAGGGGAGGAAGCAATCAGCCCCAGCATTTT
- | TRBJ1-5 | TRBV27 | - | CASSPQGFGQPQHF | TGTGCCAGCAGTCCGCAGGGTTTTGGTCAGCCCCAGCATTTT
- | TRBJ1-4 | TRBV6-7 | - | CASRNREEKLFF | TGTGCCAGCAGGAACAGGGAAGAAAAACTGTTTTTT
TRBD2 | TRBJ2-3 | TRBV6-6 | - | CATGGPTNTQYF | TGTGCCACGGGAGGGCCTACAAATACGCAGTATTTT
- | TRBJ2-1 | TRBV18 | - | CASSPRENVEQFF | TGTGCCAGCTCACCACGGGAGAATGTAGAGCAGTTCTTC
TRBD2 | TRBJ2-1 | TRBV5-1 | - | CASSFSGSSYNEQFF | TGCGCCAGCAGCTTTAGCGGGAGCTCCTACAATGAGCAGTTCTTC
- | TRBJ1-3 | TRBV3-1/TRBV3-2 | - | CASSQAGGNDGNTIYF | TGTGCCAGCAGCCAAGCCGGGGGGAACGATGGAAACACCATATATTTT